Listed below are T cell receptor beta chains from one sample, sequenced in a study of CD8 T cells in ankylosing spondylitis. TCRdb passed the 5' RACE reads through MiXCR, listing each CDR3 protein once. Of around 210,000 distinct CDR3 sequences in the sample, 8% to 10% were seen once. The sample consisted of blood, either unsorted or a sorted T cell fraction (not recorded which). The receptors were sampled from a female donor with ankylosing spondylitis or in good health (not recorded which). The CDR3 runs from the conserved cysteine through the conserved F or W. A D gene is named only where the DNA matches it firmly.

TRBV7-9	.	TRBJ1-1	CASSLVSRFGAFF
TRBV7-2	.	TRBJ2-2	CASPLGDTGELFF
TRBV20-1	.	TRBJ2-1	CSARTVSSYNEQFF
TRBV7-2	.	TRBJ2-3	CASSLFNQRPPDTQYF
TRBV6-5	.	TRBJ1-1	CASTPQGMNTEAFF
TRBV7-6	TRBD2	TRBJ2-1	CASSLGIAGGPYNEQFF
TRBV5-4	TRBD2	TRBJ2-5	CASSLEVAGGETQYF
TRBV3-1	TRBD2	TRBJ2-4	CASSQGGRGLIYF
TRBV29-1	.	TRBJ1-1	CSVHDSVNTEAFF
TRBV7-2	.	TRBJ2-3	CASIKGVGTDTQYF
TRBV12-3/TRBV12-4	.	TRBJ1-1	CASSPQQGYTEAFF
TRBV6-5	TRBD2	TRBJ2-1	CASSFGTSGRRNEQFF
TRBV7-9	.	TRBJ1-3	CASSLPSGDGNTIYF
TRBV20-1	.	TRBJ1-1	CSAPPKGTEAFF
TRBV18	.	TRBJ1-1	CASSRMDRRNTEAFF
TRBV11-2	TRBD1	TRBJ2-4	CASSPGGVPGTAKNIQYF
TRBV10-3	.	TRBJ2-7	CAIGGGPYEQYF
TRBV20-1	.	TRBJ2-1	CSARDERGQFF
TRBV3-1	.	TRBJ1-6	CASSQGNNSPLHF
TRBV6-2/TRBV6-3	TRBD2	TRBJ2-1	CASSTGLAGDMFAVGNEQFF
TRBV6-1	TRBD1	TRBJ1-3	CASSTGQGARGNTIYF
TRBV7-9	.	TRBJ2-5	CASGLGGQETQYF
TRBV20-1	TRBD2	TRBJ2-3	CSAGLAGGPTDTQYF
TRBV5-1	TRBD1	TRBJ2-7	CASSLSETGGLEQYF
TRBV25-1	.	TRBJ2-7	CASSNRPTEQYF
TRBV3-1	TRBD2	TRBJ2-3	CASSQQGLAGDTDTQYF
TRBV25-1	.	TRBJ2-1	CASSAGAGEQFF
TRBV7-2	.	TRBJ2-5	CASSLVKAREETQYF
TRBV3-1	.	TRBJ2-2	CASSLGGLGGELFF
TRBV15	.	TRBJ2-7	CATSTGISYEQYF
TRBV25-1	.	TRBJ2-4	CATTQGNIQYF
TRBV9	TRBD2	TRBJ2-3	CASNPAGGPDTQYF
TRBV29-1	TRBD1	TRBJ1-1	CSGAQGASEAFF
TRBV18	.	TRBJ2-5	CASSLEMGETQYF
TRBV4-3	.	TRBJ1-6	CASSQDPRGSPLHF
TRBV10-3	.	TRBJ2-3	CAISVMTEDTQYF
TRBV27	TRBD1	TRBJ1-2	CASGQGMDGYTF
TRBV7-9	.	TRBJ2-7	CASSPGGPVDNEQYF
TRBV12-3/TRBV12-4	.	TRBJ1-4	CASSPDSRREKLFF
TRBV30	TRBD2	TRBJ2-5	CAWMRGSQETQYF
TRBV6-2/TRBV6-3	.	TRBJ2-5	CASSGLQETQYF
TRBV7-8	.	TRBJ2-5	CASIFQYGTLQETQYF
TRBV3-1	.	TRBJ2-2	CTSSHQPGSDRDTGELFF
TRBV7-2	.	TRBJ2-3	CASSLALWEVNTDTQYF
TRBV20-1	TRBD2	TRBJ2-3	CSARDSGRRTDTQYF
TRBV7-8	.	TRBJ2-7	CASSFGHYEQYF
TRBV15	.	TRBJ2-1	CGILGDNEQFF
TRBV7-2	TRBD2	TRBJ2-1	CASSMGLAVNEQFF
TRBV10-3	.	TRBJ1-1	CAISLGGGTLRTNTEAFF
TRBV20-1	.	TRBJ2-5	CSARALETQYF
TRBV29-1	.	TRBJ2-1	CSVGSSDSSHNEQFF
TRBV7-2	TRBD1	TRBJ1-2	CASSEDRVSYGYTF
TRBV20-1	.	TRBJ1-3	CSARWVGSGNTIYF
TRBV24-1	.	TRBJ1-2	CATSDSGRSNYGYTF
TRBV2	TRBD1	TRBJ2-7	CASIYSQGAYEQYF
TRBV12-3/TRBV12-4	.	TRBJ1-6	CASSLELFGRTNSPLHF
TRBV25-1	.	TRBJ1-4	CASSEYESGVTNEKLFF
TRBV12-3/TRBV12-4	.	TRBJ2-7	CASSSGTLSGEQYF